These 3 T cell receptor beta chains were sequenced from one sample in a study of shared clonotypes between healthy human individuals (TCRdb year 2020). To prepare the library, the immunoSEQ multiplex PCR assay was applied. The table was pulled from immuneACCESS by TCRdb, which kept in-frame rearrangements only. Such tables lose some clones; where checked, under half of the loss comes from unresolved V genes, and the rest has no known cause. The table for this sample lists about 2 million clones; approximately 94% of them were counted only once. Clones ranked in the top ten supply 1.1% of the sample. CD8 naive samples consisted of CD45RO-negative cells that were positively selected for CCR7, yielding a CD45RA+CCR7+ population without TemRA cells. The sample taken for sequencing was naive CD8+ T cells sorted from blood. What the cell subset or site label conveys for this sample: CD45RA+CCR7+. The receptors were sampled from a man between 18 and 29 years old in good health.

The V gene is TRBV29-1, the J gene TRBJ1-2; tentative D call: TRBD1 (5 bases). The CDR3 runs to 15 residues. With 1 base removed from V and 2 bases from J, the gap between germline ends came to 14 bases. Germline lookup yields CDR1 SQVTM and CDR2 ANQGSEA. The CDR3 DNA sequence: TGCAGCGTTGAAGGGGCTGGGGGGGAAAACTATGGCTACACCTTC. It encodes CSVEGAGGENYGYTF.

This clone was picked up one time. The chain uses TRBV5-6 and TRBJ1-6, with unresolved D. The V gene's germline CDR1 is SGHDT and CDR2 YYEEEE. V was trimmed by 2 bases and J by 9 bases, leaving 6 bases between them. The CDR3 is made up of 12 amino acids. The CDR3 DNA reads TGTGCCAGCAGCTTAAACTCTTCACCCCTCCACTTT. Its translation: CASSLNSSPLHF.

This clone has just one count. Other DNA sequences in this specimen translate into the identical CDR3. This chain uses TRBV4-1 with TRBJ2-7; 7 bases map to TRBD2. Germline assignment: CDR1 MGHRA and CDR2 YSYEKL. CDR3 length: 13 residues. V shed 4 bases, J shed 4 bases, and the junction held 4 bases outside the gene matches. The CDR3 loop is CASSPGGGYEQYF. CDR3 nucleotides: TGCGCCAGCAGCCCCGGCGGGGGTTACGAGCAGTACTTC.